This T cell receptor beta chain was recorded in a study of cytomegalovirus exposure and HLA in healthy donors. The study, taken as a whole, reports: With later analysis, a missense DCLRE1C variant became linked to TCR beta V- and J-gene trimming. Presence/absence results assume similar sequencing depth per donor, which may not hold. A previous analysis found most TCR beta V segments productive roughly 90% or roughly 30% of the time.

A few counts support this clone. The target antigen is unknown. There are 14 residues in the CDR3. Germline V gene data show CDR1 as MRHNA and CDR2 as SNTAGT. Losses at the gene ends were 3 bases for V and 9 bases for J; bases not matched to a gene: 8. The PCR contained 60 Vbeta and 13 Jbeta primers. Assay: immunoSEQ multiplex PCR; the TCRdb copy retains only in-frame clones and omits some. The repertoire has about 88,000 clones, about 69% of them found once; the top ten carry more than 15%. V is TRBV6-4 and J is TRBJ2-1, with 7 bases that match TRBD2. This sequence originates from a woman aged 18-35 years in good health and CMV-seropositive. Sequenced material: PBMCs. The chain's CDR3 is CASSDREVYGEQFF. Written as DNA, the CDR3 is TGTGCCAGCAGTGATCGGGAGGTATACGGTGAGCAGTTCTTC.